This TCR beta chain was identified in a study of blood T cell repertoires in COVID-19. Overall study: From the United States, Italy and Spain came samples of acute and convalescent COVID-19. Nucleic acid was either cDNA or gDNA, and it came from T cells, B-cell-depleted T cells, or PBMCs.

In the original workflow: How many nucleated cells were present was estimated from reference gene primer amplification. The table came from immunoSEQ multiplex PCR; TCRdb's copy has only in-frame clones and leaves some out. That table is the source of V, J and clone size, and D and trimming were worked out from the DNA. The sample consists of about 200,000 clones, roughly 81% of them appearing once. Sequencing input: peripheral blood. This TCR came from an older woman with active or convalescent COVID-19.

In DNA, the CDR3 is TGCGCCAGCAGCTTGGGAGGGCCGGGGGATACGCAGTATTTT. Its translation: CASSLGGPGDTQYF. This chain connects TRBV5-1 to TRBJ2-3; D may be TRBD2 (5 bases). Germline V gene lookup returns CDR1 SGHRS and CDR2 YFSETQ. V lost 0 bases to trimming and J lost 6 bases, with 11 bases between them. CDR3 size: 14 residues.